Listed below are T cell receptor beta chains from one sample, sequenced in a study of T cell responses to AZD1222 COVID-19 vaccine. Profiled with immunoSEQ multiplex PCR; TCRdb holds only in-frame clones, not every one. The sample consists of some 84,000 clones, 70% to 90% of them appearing once. The starting material was peripheral blood, obtained 28 days after the second AZD1222 dose. The receptors shown here come from an adult who received the AZD1222 COVID-19 vaccine. Each CDR3 is given with its conserved first and last residue. Fields, in order: D gene, V gene, J gene, clone size, CDR3 DNA, CDR3 protein. A D gene is named only where the DNA matches it firmly. Expanded clones get a size class; other rows say once, few or many, or leave the size out.

d_call: .
v_call: TRBV6-4
j_call: TRBJ1-1
clone_size: .
cdr3_nt: TGTGCCAGCAGTCCTAACCCGGACGGATACACTGAAGCTTTCTTT
cdr3_aa: CASSPNPDGYTEAFF

d_call: .
v_call: TRBV4-1
j_call: TRBJ2-3
clone_size: .
cdr3_nt: TGCGCCAGCAGCCAAGAGGGCACAGATACGCAGTATTTT
cdr3_aa: CASSQEGTDTQYF

d_call: .
v_call: TRBV7-9
j_call: TRBJ1-5
clone_size: once
cdr3_nt: TGTGCCAGCAGCCTGGGGTCAGGGCCCCAGCATTTT
cdr3_aa: CASSLGSGPQHF

d_call: .
v_call: TRBV19
j_call: TRBJ2-4
clone_size: .
cdr3_nt: TGTGCCAGTAGTATAGATTCCAAAAACATTCAGTACTTC
cdr3_aa: CASSIDSKNIQYF

d_call: TRBD1
v_call: TRBV6-6
j_call: TRBJ2-3
clone_size: .
cdr3_nt: TGTGCCAGCAGAACCGGGACAGGCACAGATACGCAGTATTTT
cdr3_aa: CASRTGTGTDTQYF

d_call: .
v_call: TRBV5-1
j_call: TRBJ2-5
clone_size: once
cdr3_nt: TGCGCCAGCAGCTTGGGGGGCAGCCAGCAAGAGACCCAGTACTTC
cdr3_aa: CASSLGGSQQETQYF

d_call: .
v_call: TRBV7-9
j_call: TRBJ2-5
clone_size: .
cdr3_nt: TGTGCCAGCAGCTTAAAGGGGAAAGAGACCCAGTACTTC
cdr3_aa: CASSLKGKETQYF

d_call: .
v_call: TRBV27
j_call: TRBJ2-7
clone_size: .
cdr3_nt: TGTGCCAGCAGCCCCCGGGTGGCAGTTGGTGTGCAGTACTTC
cdr3_aa: CASSPRVAVGVQYF

d_call: .
v_call: TRBV19
j_call: TRBJ2-3
clone_size: .
cdr3_nt: TGTGCCAGTAGTACCGACTACATAACAGATACGCAGTATTTT
cdr3_aa: CASSTDYITDTQYF

d_call: .
v_call: TRBV10-3
j_call: TRBJ1-4
clone_size: .
cdr3_nt: TGTGCCATTCAAAGGGCAACTAATGAAAAACTGTTTTTT
cdr3_aa: CAIQRATNEKLFF

d_call: .
v_call: TRBV6-5
j_call: TRBJ2-5
clone_size: once
cdr3_nt: TGTGCCAGCCGTCAGCCTGGGGAGACCCAGTACTTC
cdr3_aa: CASRQPGETQYF

d_call: TRBD1
v_call: TRBV5-4
j_call: TRBJ1-6
clone_size: .
cdr3_nt: TGTGCCAGCAGCTTGCGACAGGGTCCGAATTCACCCCTCCACTTT
cdr3_aa: CASSLRQGPNSPLHF

d_call: .
v_call: TRBV29-1
j_call: TRBJ1-3
clone_size: .
cdr3_nt: TGCAGCGTGAAAATTACAGGGACCTCTGGAAACACCATATATTTT
cdr3_aa: CSVKITGTSGNTIYF

d_call: .
v_call: TRBV6-5
j_call: TRBJ1-2
clone_size: .
cdr3_nt: TGTGCCAGCTACGAGGGCAGGAGGAACTATGGCTACACCTTC
cdr3_aa: CASYEGRRNYGYTF

d_call: .
v_call: TRBV28
j_call: TRBJ1-2
clone_size: .
cdr3_nt: TGTGCCAGCAGGGCCGGGACTGGCTATGGCTACACCTTC
cdr3_aa: CASRAGTGYGYTF

d_call: .
v_call: TRBV6-5
j_call: TRBJ2-7
clone_size: .
cdr3_nt: TGTGCCAGCGGAAGGGCAGGGCGGCTCGGCGAGCAGTACTTC
cdr3_aa: CASGRAGRLGEQYF

d_call: .
v_call: TRBV21-1
j_call: TRBJ1-5
clone_size: once
cdr3_nt: TGTGCCAGCAGCCCGGACAGGGAAGAAGAACAGCCCCAGCATTTT
cdr3_aa: CASSPDREEEQPQHF

d_call: .
v_call: TRBV4-3
j_call: TRBJ1-4
clone_size: .
cdr3_nt: TGCGCCAGCAGCCAAGCTGGGACGGGTGAAAAACTGTTTTTT
cdr3_aa: CASSQAGTGEKLFF

d_call: .
v_call: TRBV6-5
j_call: TRBJ1-1
clone_size: once
cdr3_nt: TGTGCCAGCAGTACCTCAGGGAACACTGAAGCTTTCTTT
cdr3_aa: CASSTSGNTEAFF

d_call: .
v_call: TRBV20-1
j_call: TRBJ2-7
clone_size: .
cdr3_nt: TGCAGTGCCCAAGGAGATTACGAGCAGTACTTC
cdr3_aa: CSAQGDYEQYF

d_call: .
v_call: TRBV7-9
j_call: TRBJ2-7
clone_size: .
cdr3_nt: TGTGCCAGCAGCTTTATGGGCAGCGAGCAGTACTTC
cdr3_aa: CASSFMGSEQYF

d_call: TRBD2
v_call: TRBV24-1
j_call: TRBJ2-1
clone_size: .
cdr3_nt: TGTGCCACCAGTGATTTACCCATCAAGGGTAGCGGGGGCTACAATGAGCAGTTCTTC
cdr3_aa: CATSDLPIKGSGGYNEQFF

d_call: .
v_call: TRBV3-1/TRBV3-2
j_call: TRBJ1-3
clone_size: once
cdr3_nt: TGTGCCAGCCGGGGGGCCTCTGGAAACACCATATATTTT
cdr3_aa: CASRGASGNTIYF

d_call: .
v_call: TRBV30
j_call: TRBJ1-1
clone_size: .
cdr3_nt: TGTGCCTGGAGTCCCCCAAACAGAAAAAACACTGAAGCTTTCTTT
cdr3_aa: CAWSPPNRKNTEAFF

d_call: TRBD1
v_call: TRBV28
j_call: TRBJ2-7
clone_size: .
cdr3_nt: TGTGCCAGCAGTTCCTCGGGGACAGGGAACTCCTACGAGCAGTACTTC
cdr3_aa: CASSSSGTGNSYEQYF

d_call: TRBD1
v_call: TRBV4-3
j_call: TRBJ1-2
clone_size: .
cdr3_nt: TGCGCCAGCAGCCAAGGAAGGGAGGGGGCGAACTATGGCTACACCTTC
cdr3_aa: CASSQGREGANYGYTF

d_call: .
v_call: TRBV7-9
j_call: TRBJ1-6
clone_size: .
cdr3_nt: TGTGCCAGCAGCCAGTCGCATAATTCACCCCTCCACTTT
cdr3_aa: CASSQSHNSPLHF

d_call: .
v_call: TRBV6-1
j_call: TRBJ2-1
clone_size: once
cdr3_nt: TGTGCCAGCAGTGAGGGACTGGCGAACAATGAGCAGTTCTTC
cdr3_aa: CASSEGLANNEQFF

d_call: .
v_call: TRBV6-5
j_call: TRBJ2-2
clone_size: .
cdr3_nt: TGTGCCAGCAGTTACTCCGGGGCGGTGAACACCGGGGAGCTGTTTTTT
cdr3_aa: CASSYSGAVNTGELFF

d_call: .
v_call: TRBV6-2/TRBV6-3
j_call: TRBJ1-2
clone_size: once
cdr3_nt: TGTGCCAGCAGTTACTCAGGCCGTGGCTACACCTTC
cdr3_aa: CASSYSGRGYTF

d_call: .
v_call: TRBV6-6
j_call: TRBJ2-7
clone_size: .
cdr3_nt: TGTGCCAGCACAGGGATGGAGAACCCCTACGAGCAGTACTTC
cdr3_aa: CASTGMENPYEQYF

d_call: .
v_call: TRBV4-2
j_call: TRBJ2-1
clone_size: .
cdr3_nt: TGTGCCAGCAGTATTGACCATATACCCAATGAGCAGTTCTTC
cdr3_aa: CASSIDHIPNEQFF

d_call: TRBD1
v_call: TRBV18
j_call: TRBJ2-5
clone_size: .
cdr3_nt: TGTGCCAGCTCACCGAACCCGGGACAGCAAGAGACCCAGTACTTC
cdr3_aa: CASSPNPGQQETQYF

d_call: TRBD1
v_call: TRBV9
j_call: TRBJ1-3
clone_size: .
cdr3_nt: TGTGCCAGCAGCTCACGGACAGGCTCTGGAAACACCATATATTTT
cdr3_aa: CASSSRTGSGNTIYF

d_call: .
v_call: TRBV7-9
j_call: TRBJ2-1
clone_size: .
cdr3_nt: TGTGCCAGCGCAACCTACAATGAGCAGTTCTTC
cdr3_aa: CASATYNEQFF

d_call: TRBD2
v_call: TRBV28
j_call: TRBJ2-7
clone_size: .
cdr3_nt: TGTGCCAGCAGGCCGGGACTAGCGGGGGAGTCCTACGAGCAGTACTTC
cdr3_aa: CASRPGLAGESYEQYF

d_call: TRBD1
v_call: TRBV28
j_call: TRBJ2-7
clone_size: .
cdr3_nt: TGTGCCAGCAGTTTGACCGGGACAGGGGGTAACGAGCAGTACTTC
cdr3_aa: CASSLTGTGGNEQYF

d_call: .
v_call: TRBV5-1
j_call: TRBJ2-2
clone_size: once
cdr3_nt: TGCGCCAGCAGCTTGCGGGCAGGGAACACCGGGGAGCTGTTTTTT
cdr3_aa: CASSLRAGNTGELFF

d_call: .
v_call: TRBV24-1
j_call: TRBJ2-7
clone_size: few
cdr3_nt: TGTGCCACCCGGAGTGAATCTGGCGAGCAGTACTTC
cdr3_aa: CATRSESGEQYF

d_call: .
v_call: TRBV11-3
j_call: TRBJ2-3
clone_size: .
cdr3_nt: TGTGCCAGCAGCTTAATGGCAGGGGGCACAGATACGCAGTATTTT
cdr3_aa: CASSLMAGGTDTQYF

d_call: .
v_call: TRBV24-1
j_call: TRBJ1-2
clone_size: .
cdr3_nt: TGTGCCACCAGTGACCCCAAGGACCGGGTCTATGGCTACACCTTC
cdr3_aa: CATSDPKDRVYGYTF

d_call: .
v_call: TRBV4-2
j_call: TRBJ1-1
clone_size: .
cdr3_nt: TGTGCCAGCAGCCAAGATCCCCTACGACAGGAGAACACTGAAGCTTTCTTT
cdr3_aa: CASSQDPLRQENTEAFF

d_call: TRBD2
v_call: TRBV10-2
j_call: TRBJ2-5
clone_size: .
cdr3_nt: TGCGCCAGCAGTGAAACAGCGGGGGAAGAGACCCAGTACTTC
cdr3_aa: CASSETAGEETQYF

d_call: TRBD2
v_call: TRBV19
j_call: TRBJ2-1
clone_size: .
cdr3_nt: TGTGCCAGTAGTATAGGTGGCGGGGGGGCTTCTAATGAGCAGTTCTTC
cdr3_aa: CASSIGGGGASNEQFF

d_call: .
v_call: TRBV10-3
j_call: TRBJ2-1
clone_size: .
cdr3_nt: TGTGCCATCAGTGAGAACAATGAGCAGTTCTTC
cdr3_aa: CAISENNEQFF

d_call: TRBD1
v_call: TRBV10-3
j_call: TRBJ1-2
clone_size: .
cdr3_nt: TGTGCCATCAGTCCTGGACAGGGTCCCTATGGCTACACCTTC
cdr3_aa: CAISPGQGPYGYTF

d_call: .
v_call: TRBV7-9
j_call: TRBJ1-1
clone_size: .
cdr3_nt: TGTGCCAGCAGCGAGAGGACAGCGAACACTGAAGCTTTCTTT
cdr3_aa: CASSERTANTEAFF

d_call: TRBD2
v_call: TRBV27
j_call: TRBJ2-1
clone_size: .
cdr3_nt: TGTGCCAGCAGGGGCCAGCGGGGCCGGGGAGAGCAGTTCTTC
cdr3_aa: CASRGQRGRGEQFF

d_call: .
v_call: TRBV29-1
j_call: TRBJ2-7
clone_size: .
cdr3_nt: TGCAGCGGGACCGTCTCCTACGAGCAGTACTTC
cdr3_aa: CSGTVSYEQYF

d_call: .
v_call: TRBV11-2
j_call: TRBJ1-4
clone_size: .
cdr3_nt: TGTGCCAGCAGCTTCCCGGGGGAAAAACTGTTTTTT
cdr3_aa: CASSFPGEKLFF

d_call: TRBD1
v_call: TRBV28
j_call: TRBJ2-7
clone_size: .
cdr3_nt: TGTGCCAGCACTGGGACAGGGTCCTACGAGCAGTACTTC
cdr3_aa: CASTGTGSYEQYF

d_call: .
v_call: TRBV18
j_call: TRBJ1-1
clone_size: .
cdr3_nt: TGTGCCAGCTCACAAAGCCAGGGTACAACTGAAGCTTTCTTT
cdr3_aa: CASSQSQGTTEAFF

d_call: .
v_call: TRBV28
j_call: TRBJ1-4
clone_size: .
cdr3_nt: TGTGCCAGCAGTTCCCCGGACCGGGATGAAAAACTGTTTTTT
cdr3_aa: CASSSPDRDEKLFF

d_call: TRBD1
v_call: TRBV6-2/TRBV6-3
j_call: TRBJ2-7
clone_size: .
cdr3_nt: TGTGCCAGCAGTTGGGGACAGGGTACCTACGAGCAGTACTTC
cdr3_aa: CASSWGQGTYEQYF

d_call: .
v_call: TRBV14
j_call: TRBJ2-4
clone_size: .
cdr3_nt: TGTGCCAGCAGCCCGCAGTGGGGAGCAGAAAACATTCAGTACTTC
cdr3_aa: CASSPQWGAENIQYF

d_call: TRBD2
v_call: TRBV2
j_call: TRBJ2-1
clone_size: .
cdr3_nt: TGTGCCAGCAGTGAGGTGGTAGCGGGGGTGGGTAGGCAGTTCTTC
cdr3_aa: CASSEVVAGVGRQFF

d_call: TRBD1
v_call: TRBV7-9
j_call: TRBJ1-3
clone_size: .
cdr3_nt: TGTGCCAGCAGCCGACAGGGCCCTGGAAACACCATATATTTT
cdr3_aa: CASSRQGPGNTIYF